This T cell receptor (beta chain) stems from a study of cytomegalovirus exposure and HLA in healthy donors. Whole-study results and caveats: Most likely, a cluster of highly shared sequence variants arose as a sequencing artifact. An analysis done earlier found most TCR beta V segments productive about 87% or about 30% of the time. CMV serostatus was the only recorded immune exposure for donors.

Vbeta (60) and Jbeta (13) primers were used in the PCR. Using immunoSEQ multiplex PCR, the repertoire was profiled, and TCRdb retains in-frame clones only, with some absent. Of approximately 87,000 clones listed, around 81% are singletons. Donors were nominally healthy when sampled, though unrecorded immune exposures were likely. As for this clone: Its target is unknown.

The source material was PBMCs. The sequence was obtained from a woman between 70 and 85 years old in good health and CMV-seropositive.

CDR3 loop: CASSGTTRRTDTQYF. In DNA, the CDR3 is TGTGCCAGCAGCGGTACGACGCGGCGCACAGATACGCAGTATTTT. The V and J genes are TRBV5-4 and TRBJ2-3, with D hard to call. The V end lost 4 bases, the J end lost 1 base, and 13 bases lay between the germline ends. The germline V gene encodes CDR1 SGHNT and CDR2 YYREEE (reference sequence). The CDR3 consists of 15 residues.